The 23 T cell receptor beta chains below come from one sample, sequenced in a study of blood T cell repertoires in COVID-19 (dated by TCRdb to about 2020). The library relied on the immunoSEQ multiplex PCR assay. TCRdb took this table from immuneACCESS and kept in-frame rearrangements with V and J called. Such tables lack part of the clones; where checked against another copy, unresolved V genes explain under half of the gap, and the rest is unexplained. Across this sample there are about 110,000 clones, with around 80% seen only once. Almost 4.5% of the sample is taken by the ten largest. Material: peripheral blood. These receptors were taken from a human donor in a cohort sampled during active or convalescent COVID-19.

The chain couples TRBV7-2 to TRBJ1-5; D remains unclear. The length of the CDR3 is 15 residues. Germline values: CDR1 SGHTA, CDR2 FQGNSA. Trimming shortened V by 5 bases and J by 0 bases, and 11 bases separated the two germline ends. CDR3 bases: TGTGCCAGCAGCGACGGTTACTATAGCAATCAGCCCCAGCATTTT. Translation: CASSDGYYSNQPQHF.

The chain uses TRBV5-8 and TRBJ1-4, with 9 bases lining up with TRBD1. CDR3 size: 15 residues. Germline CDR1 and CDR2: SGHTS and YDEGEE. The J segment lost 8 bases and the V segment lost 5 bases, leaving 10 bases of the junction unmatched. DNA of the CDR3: TGTGCCAGCAGGTTCACCGGGACAGGGCAGGAAAAACTGTTTTTT. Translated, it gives CASRFTGTGQEKLFF.

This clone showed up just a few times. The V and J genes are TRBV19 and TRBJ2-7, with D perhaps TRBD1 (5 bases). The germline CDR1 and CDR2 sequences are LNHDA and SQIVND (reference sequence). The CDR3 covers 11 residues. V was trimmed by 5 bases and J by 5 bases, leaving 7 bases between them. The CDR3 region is CASSAGNEQYF. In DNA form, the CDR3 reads TGTGCCAGTAGTGCAGGGAACGAGCAGTACTTC.

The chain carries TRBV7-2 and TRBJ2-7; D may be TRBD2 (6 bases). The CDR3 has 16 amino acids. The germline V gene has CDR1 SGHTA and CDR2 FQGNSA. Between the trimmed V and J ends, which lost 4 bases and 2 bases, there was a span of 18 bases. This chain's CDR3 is CASSSQTSPVPYEQYF. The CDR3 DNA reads TGTGCCAGCAGCTCACAGACTAGTCCCGTCCCCTACGAGCAGTACTTC.

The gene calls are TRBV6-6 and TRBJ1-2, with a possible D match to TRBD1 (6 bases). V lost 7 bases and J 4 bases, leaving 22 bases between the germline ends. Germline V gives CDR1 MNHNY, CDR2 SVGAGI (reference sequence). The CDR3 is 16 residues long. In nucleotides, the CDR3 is TGTGCCAGCACCGGACAGAAGGGCCCGGGACCCTATGGCTACACCTTC. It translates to CASTGQKGPGPYGYTF.

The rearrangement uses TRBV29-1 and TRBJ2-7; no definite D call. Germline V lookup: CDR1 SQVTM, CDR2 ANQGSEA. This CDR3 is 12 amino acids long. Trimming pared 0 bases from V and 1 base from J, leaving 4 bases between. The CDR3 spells CSVEDRSYEQYF. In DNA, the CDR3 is TGCAGCGTTGAAGACAGGTCCTACGAGCAGTACTTC.

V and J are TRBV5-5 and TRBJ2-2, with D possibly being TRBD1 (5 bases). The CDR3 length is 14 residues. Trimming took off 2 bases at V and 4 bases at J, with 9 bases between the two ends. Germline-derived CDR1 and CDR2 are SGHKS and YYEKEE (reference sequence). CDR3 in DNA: TGTGCCAGCAGCTTAATCAGGGTCACCGGGGAGCTGTTTTTT. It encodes CASSLIRVTGELFF.

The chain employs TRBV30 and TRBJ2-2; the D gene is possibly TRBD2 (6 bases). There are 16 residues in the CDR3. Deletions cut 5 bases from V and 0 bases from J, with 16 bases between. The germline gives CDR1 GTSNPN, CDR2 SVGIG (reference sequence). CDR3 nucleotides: TGTGCCTGGGCTAGGGCCGGGAGTACGAACACCGGGGAGCTGTTTTTT. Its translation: CAWARAGSTNTGELFF.

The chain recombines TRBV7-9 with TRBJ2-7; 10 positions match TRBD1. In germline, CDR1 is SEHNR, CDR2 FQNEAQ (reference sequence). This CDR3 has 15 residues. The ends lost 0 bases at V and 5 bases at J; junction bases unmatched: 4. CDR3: CASSLARQGAHEQYF. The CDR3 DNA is TGTGCCAGCAGCTTAGCGCGACAGGGGGCCCACGAGCAGTACTTC.

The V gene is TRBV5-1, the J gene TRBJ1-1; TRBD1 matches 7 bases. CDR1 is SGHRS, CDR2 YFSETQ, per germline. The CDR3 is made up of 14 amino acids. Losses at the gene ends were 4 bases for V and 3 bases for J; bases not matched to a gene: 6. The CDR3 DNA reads TGCGCCAGCAGCGGACGACAGGGATACACTGAAGCTTTCTTT. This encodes CASSGRQGYTEAFF.

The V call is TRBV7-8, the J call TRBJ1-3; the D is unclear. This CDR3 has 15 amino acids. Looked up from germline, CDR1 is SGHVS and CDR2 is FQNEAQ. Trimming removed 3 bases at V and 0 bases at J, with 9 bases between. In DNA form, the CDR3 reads TGTGCCAGCAGCTTTTACAGAAGCTCTGGAAACACCATATATTTT. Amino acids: CASSFYRSSGNTIYF.

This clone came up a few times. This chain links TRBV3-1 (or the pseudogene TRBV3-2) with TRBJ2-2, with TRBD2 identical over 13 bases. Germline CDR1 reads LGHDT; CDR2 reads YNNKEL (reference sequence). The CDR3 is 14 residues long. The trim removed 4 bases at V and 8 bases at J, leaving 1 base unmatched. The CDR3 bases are TGTGCCAGCAGCCGGACTAGCGGGAGAGGGGAGCTGTTTTTT. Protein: CASSRTSGRGELFF.

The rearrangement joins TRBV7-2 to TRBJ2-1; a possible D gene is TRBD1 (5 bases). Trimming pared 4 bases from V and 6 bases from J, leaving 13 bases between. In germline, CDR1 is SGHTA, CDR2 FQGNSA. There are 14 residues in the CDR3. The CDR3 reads CASSSQTVSNEQFF. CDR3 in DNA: TGTGCCAGCAGCTCCCAGACAGTCTCCAATGAGCAGTTCTTC. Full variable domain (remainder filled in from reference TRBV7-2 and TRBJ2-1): GAGVSQSPSNKVTEKGKDVELRCDPISGHTALYWYRQSLGQGLEFLIYFQGNSAPDKSGLPSDRFSAERTGGSVSTLTIQRTQQEDSAVYLCASSSQTVSNEQFFGPGTRLTVL.

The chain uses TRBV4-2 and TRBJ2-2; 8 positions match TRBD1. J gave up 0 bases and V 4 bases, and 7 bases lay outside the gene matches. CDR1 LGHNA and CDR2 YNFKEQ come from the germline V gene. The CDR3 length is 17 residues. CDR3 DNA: TGTGCCAGCAGCCGGTACGGGACAGGAACGAACACCGGGGAGCTGTTTTTT. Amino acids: CASSRYGTGTNTGELFF.

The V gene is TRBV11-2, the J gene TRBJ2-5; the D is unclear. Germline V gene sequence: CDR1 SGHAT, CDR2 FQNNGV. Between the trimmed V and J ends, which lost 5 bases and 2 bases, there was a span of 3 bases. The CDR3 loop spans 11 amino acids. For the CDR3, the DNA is TGTGCCAGCAGCGTACAAGAGACCCAGTACTTC. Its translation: CASSVQETQYF.

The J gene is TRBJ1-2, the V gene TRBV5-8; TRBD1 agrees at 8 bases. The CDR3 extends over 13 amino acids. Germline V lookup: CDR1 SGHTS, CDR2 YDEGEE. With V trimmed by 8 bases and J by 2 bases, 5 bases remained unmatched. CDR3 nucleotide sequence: TGTGCCAGTGGTCAGGGGGCGAACTATGGCTACACCTTC. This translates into CASGQGANYGYTF.

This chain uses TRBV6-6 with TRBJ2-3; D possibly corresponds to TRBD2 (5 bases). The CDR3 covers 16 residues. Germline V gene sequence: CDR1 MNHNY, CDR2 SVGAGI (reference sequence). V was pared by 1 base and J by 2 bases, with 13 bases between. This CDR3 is CASSYLASRFTDTQYF. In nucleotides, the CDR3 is TGTGCCAGCAGTTACTTGGCTAGCAGATTCACAGATACGCAGTATTTT.

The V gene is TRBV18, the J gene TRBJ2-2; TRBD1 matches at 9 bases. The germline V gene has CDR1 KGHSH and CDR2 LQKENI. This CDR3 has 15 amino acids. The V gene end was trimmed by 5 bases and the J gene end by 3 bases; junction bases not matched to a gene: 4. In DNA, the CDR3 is TGTGCCAGCTCAACACGGGACAGGGACACCGGGGAGCTGTTTTTT. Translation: CASSTRDRDTGELFF.

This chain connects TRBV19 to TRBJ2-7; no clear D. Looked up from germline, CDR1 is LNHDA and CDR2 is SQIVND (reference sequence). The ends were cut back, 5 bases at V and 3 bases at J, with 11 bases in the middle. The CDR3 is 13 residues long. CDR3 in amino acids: CASSPYANYEQYF. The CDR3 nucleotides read TGTGCCAGTAGTCCCTACGCTAACTACGAGCAGTACTTC.

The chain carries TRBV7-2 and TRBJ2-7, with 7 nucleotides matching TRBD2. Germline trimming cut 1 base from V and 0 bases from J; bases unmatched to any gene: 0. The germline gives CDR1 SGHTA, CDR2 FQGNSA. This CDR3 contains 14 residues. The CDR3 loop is CASSLVAGSYEQYF. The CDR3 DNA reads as TGTGCCAGCAGCTTAGTAGCGGGCTCCTACGAGCAGTACTTC.

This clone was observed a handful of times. The DNA of the CDR3 is TGTGCCAGCAGCTCGAGGAGGGCCCTTCTCGGAAACACCATATATTTT. This encodes CASSSRRALLGNTIYF. This chain connects TRBV11-1 to TRBJ1-3; D not resolved. The CDR3 is 16 amino acids. CDR1 and CDR2 from the germline V gene are SGHAT and FQDESV (reference sequence). V lost 4 bases and J 4 bases, leaving 17 bases between the germline ends.

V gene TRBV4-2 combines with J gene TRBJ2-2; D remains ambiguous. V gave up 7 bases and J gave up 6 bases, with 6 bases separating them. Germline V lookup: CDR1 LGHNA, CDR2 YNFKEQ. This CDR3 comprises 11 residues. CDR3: CASMGPGELFF. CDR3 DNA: TGTGCCAGCATGGGCCCCGGGGAGCTGTTTTTT.

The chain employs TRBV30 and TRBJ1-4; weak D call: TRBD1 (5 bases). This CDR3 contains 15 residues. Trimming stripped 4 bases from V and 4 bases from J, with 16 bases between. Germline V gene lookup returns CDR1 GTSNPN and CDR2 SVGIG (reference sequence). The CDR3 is CAWTAKRGSNEKLFF. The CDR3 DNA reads TGTGCCTGGACCGCGAAAAGGGGAAGTAATGAAAAACTGTTTTTT.